Presented here are 4 T cell receptor beta chains from one specimen sequenced in a study of blood T cells in healthy people across ages. A J-beta primer mix and a sample-barcoded 5' primer were used in a second PCR of about 7 to 12 cycles. TCRdb reanalysed the 5' RACE reads using MiXCR and keeps one entry per CDR3 protein. This repertoire shows fewer than 2 million distinct CDR3 sequences, around 42% found once; its top ten account for 23%. Sequences were obtained from blood. The origin of the receptors is a human donor in good health.

A few counts support this clonotype. This chain connects TRBV7-9 to TRBJ2-3, with D tentatively TRBD2 (6 bases). V lost 3 bases and J 1 base, leaving 8 bases between the germline ends. This CDR3 contains 14 residues. Per germline, CDR1 SEHNR and CDR2 FQNEAQ (reference sequence). The CDR3 DNA is TGTGCCAGCAGCTTGATAGCGGGCACAGATACGCAGTATTTT. Translated, it gives CASSLIAGTDTQYF.

The chain employs TRBV7-9 and TRBJ1-5, with 7 bases fitting TRBD1. Germline CDR1 is SEHNR and CDR2 is FQNEAQ (reference sequence). Trimming at V came to 5 bases and at J to 2 bases, leaving 6 bases not matched to a gene. This CDR3 contains 15 residues. The CDR3: CASSVTGDRNQPQHF. The CDR3 nucleotides are TGTGCCAGCAGCGTAACAGGGGATCGCAATCAGCCCCAGCATTTT.

This clonotype was observed once. The J gene is TRBJ1-1, the V gene TRBV12-3 or TRBV12-4; D not resolved. Trimming took 3 bases from V and 1 from J, leaving 9 bases between them. The CDR3 length is 14 residues. CDR3 sequence (DNA): TGTGCCAGCAGTTTGACAAAGGGGAACACTGAAGCTTTCTTT. Encoded protein: CASSLTKGNTEAFF.

The chain couples TRBV4-1 to TRBJ2-7; 8 nucleotides align to TRBD1. CDR3 length: 13 residues. Unmatched junction bases numbered 2, after V lost 4 bases and J lost 3 bases. Looked up from germline, CDR1 is MGHRA and CDR2 is YSYEKL. The CDR3 DNA is TGCGCCAGCAGCCGGGGACAGGTCTACGAGCAGTACTTC. This codes for CASSRGQVYEQYF.